The sequence of this T cell receptor beta chain was determined in a study of read filtering for tumor transcriptome and immune sequencing. Study-level information: The cohort had roughly 16 men and 14 to 15 women aged roughly 47 to 85, mean approximately 66 years. TCR-mapped reads were about 3.5 to 11 million with IR-seq versus roughly 85 to 1,400 with RNA-seq.

General study results and limits: Dropping single-read clonotypes raised IR-seq and RNA-seq shared-clonotype correlation.

This clonotype was seen many times. The antigen remains unidentified. The V and J ends lost 0 bases and 0 bases respectively, with 11 bases between them. The CDR3 has 17 residues. Germline V CDR1 and CDR2: MNHEY, SVGAGI. Molecular barcoded adaptors covering alpha/delta and beta/gamma chains were used on approximately 400 ng RNA. TCRdb reanalysed the reads using MiXCR and keeps one entry per CDR3 protein. Of tens of thousands of distinct CDR3 sequences in the sample, less than 20% are singletons; the top ten hold under 40%. The rearrangement links TRBV6-5 to TRBJ2-2; no reliable D call. This receptor was taken from a donor aged 40 or older with multiple myeloma. The sample consisted of a population of CD138-negative cells sorted from bone marrow. In nucleotides, the CDR3 is TGTGCCAGCAGTTACTCGAAGGCCAGCACGAACACCGGGGAGCTGTTTTTT. Encoded protein: CASSYSKASTNTGELFF.